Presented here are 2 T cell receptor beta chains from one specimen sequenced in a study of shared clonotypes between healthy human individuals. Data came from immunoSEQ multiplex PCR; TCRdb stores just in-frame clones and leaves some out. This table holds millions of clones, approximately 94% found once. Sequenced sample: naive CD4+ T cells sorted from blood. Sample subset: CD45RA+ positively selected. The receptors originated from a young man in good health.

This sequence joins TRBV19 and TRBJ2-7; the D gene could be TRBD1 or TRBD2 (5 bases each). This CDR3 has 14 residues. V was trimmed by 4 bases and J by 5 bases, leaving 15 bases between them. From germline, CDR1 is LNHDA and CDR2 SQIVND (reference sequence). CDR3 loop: CASSKRGLGDEQYF. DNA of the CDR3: TGTGCCAGTAGTAAACGAGGGCTGGGGGACGAGCAGTACTTC.

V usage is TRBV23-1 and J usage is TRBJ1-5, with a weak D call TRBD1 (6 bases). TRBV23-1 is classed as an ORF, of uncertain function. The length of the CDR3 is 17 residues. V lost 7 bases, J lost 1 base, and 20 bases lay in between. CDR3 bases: TGCGCCAGCAACCCTTGGGGGCCCTATCTAAGCAATCAGCCCCAGCATTTT. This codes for CASNPWGPYLSNQPQHF.